The rows below give T cell receptor beta chains drawn from one sample of a study of cytomegalovirus exposure and HLA in healthy donors. The method was immunoSEQ multiplex PCR; TCRdb's version includes in-frame clones alone and lacks a portion of them. The repertoire holds about 150,000 clones, with approximately 84% as singletons. Source material: PBMCs. These receptor sequences come from a man aged 25 to 40 in good health and CMV-seropositive. Both conserved end residues are part of each CDR3. Each record gives: V gene, D gene, J gene, clone size, CDR3 protein, CDR3 DNA. D genes are given only for firm matches. Part of the rows lack a size; the others show once, few, many or a class for expanded clones.

TRBV18	NA	TRBJ1-2	NA	CASSRYGSTEGYTF	TGTGCCAGCTCACGATACGGGTCGACGGAGGGCTACACCTTC
TRBV10-2	TRBD1	TRBJ1-5	NA	CASASGQGNQPQHF	TGCGCCAGCGCTTCTGGACAGGGTAATCAGCCCCAGCATTTT
TRBV9	TRBD1	TRBJ2-2	NA	CASSAGGSGELFF	TGTGCCAGCAGCGCAGGGGGTTCCGGGGAGCTGTTTTTT
TRBV7-9	TRBD2	TRBJ2-7	NA	CASSPRLAGEVYEQYF	TGTGCCAGCAGCCCAAGACTAGCGGGGGAGGTCTACGAGCAGTACTTC
TRBV13	NA	TRBJ1-1	NA	CASSLWGQGFTEAFF	TGTGCCAGCAGCTTATGGGGGCAGGGATTCACTGAAGCTTTCTTT
TRBV5-1	TRBD2	TRBJ2-1	NA	CASSGSGLAPYNEQFF	TGCGCCAGCAGCGGGTCGGGACTAGCCCCCTACAATGAGCAGTTCTTC
TRBV7-9	TRBD2	TRBJ2-3	NA	CASSLGLAASTDTQYF	TGTGCCAGCAGCTTAGGACTAGCGGCCTCCACAGATACGCAGTATTTT
TRBV7-3	NA	TRBJ1-1	NA	CASSSWGGTEAFF	TGTGCCAGCAGCTCATGGGGGGGCACTGAAGCTTTCTTT
TRBV7-2	TRBD2	TRBJ2-1	NA	CASSPGTSGTNEQFF	TGTGCCAGCAGTCCCGGGACTAGCGGGACTAATGAGCAGTTCTTC
TRBV2	NA	TRBJ2-7	NA	CASVLQPYEQYF	TGTGCCAGCGTCTTACAGCCTTACGAGCAGTACTTC
TRBV5-1	NA	TRBJ1-2	NA	CASSYYRARGYTF	TGCGCCAGCAGCTACTACAGGGCCAGGGGCTACACCTTC
TRBV7-8	NA	TRBJ2-3	NA	CASSLATGEVDTQYF	TGTGCCAGCAGCTTAGCCACTGGGGAGGTAGATACGCAGTATTTT
TRBV5-6	NA	TRBJ2-3	few	CASSLVIQGRDTQYF	TGTGCCAGCAGCTTGGTAATACAGGGTAGGGATACGCAGTATTTT
TRBV2	NA	TRBJ1-1	NA	CASSEWWSGTEAFF	TGTGCCAGCAGTGAATGGTGGTCAGGAACTGAAGCTTTCTTT
TRBV7-6	NA	TRBJ2-1	NA	CASSLETPGFYNEQFF	TGTGCCAGCAGCTTAGAAACTCCAGGGTTCTACAATGAGCAGTTCTTC
TRBV29-1	TRBD1	TRBJ2-7	NA	CSVGQGWSYEQYF	TGCAGCGTTGGACAGGGATGGTCCTACGAGCAGTACTTC
TRBV7-6	TRBD2	TRBJ2-1	NA	CASSLLAGARKGEQFF	TGTGCCAGCAGCTTACTAGCGGGCGCCAGGAAGGGTGAGCAGTTCTTC
TRBV9	NA	TRBJ2-1	NA	CASSAGTLQLSSYNEQFF	TGTGCCAGCAGCGCCGGGACTCTCCAATTAAGCTCCTACAATGAGCAGTTCTTC
TRBV6-6	NA	TRBJ2-4	NA	CASSLDSAKNIQYF	TGTGCCAGCAGTCTCGACAGCGCCAAAAACATTCAGTACTTC
TRBV10-3	NA	TRBJ1-2	NA	CATLSQGNLYGYTF	TGTGCCACCCTTAGCCAGGGGAACCTCTATGGCTACACCTTC
TRBV19	NA	TRBJ1-2	NA	CASSTPTGVPGGYTF	TGTGCCAGTAGCACCCCCACCGGGGTCCCCGGTGGCTACACCTTC
TRBV9	NA	TRBJ2-3	NA	CASSVAGVDTDTQYF	TGTGCCAGCAGCGTAGCTGGAGTAGACACAGATACGCAGTATTTT
TRBV6-5	NA	TRBJ1-1	NA	CASSKQGGNTEAFF	TGTGCCAGCAGTAAACAGGGCGGGAACACTGAAGCTTTCTTT
TRBV2	NA	TRBJ1-1	NA	CASAMNTEAFF	TGTGCCAGCGCTATGAACACTGAAGCTTTCTTT
TRBV27	TRBD2	TRBJ2-7	NA	CASSPPGLAAEQYF	TGTGCCAGCAGCCCGCCGGGACTAGCCGCCGAGCAGTACTTC
TRBV19	TRBD1	TRBJ1-1	NA	CASSRQGMNTEAFF	TGTGCCAGTAGCCGACAGGGAATGAACACTGAAGCTTTCTTT
TRBV7-3	TRBD1	TRBJ2-5	once	CASSSGPGQVAGTQYF	TGTGCCAGCAGCAGCGGACCGGGACAGGTGGCAGGGACCCAGTACTTC
TRBV11-3	NA	TRBJ1-2	NA	CASSPPTGYGYTF	TGTGCCAGCAGCCCACCGACAGGCTATGGCTACACCTTC
TRBV7-9	TRBD1	TRBJ1-1	NA	CASSPRGLTEAFF	TGTGCCAGCAGCCCGAGGGGGCTCACTGAAGCTTTCTTT
TRBV5-4	TRBD1	TRBJ2-1	few	CASGAGTGTYNEQFF	TGTGCCAGCGGTGCCGGGACAGGGACCTACAATGAGCAGTTCTTC
TRBV6-5	NA	TRBJ1-1	NA	CASRGGYTEAFF	TGTGCCAGCCGGGGGGGATACACTGAAGCTTTCTTT
TRBV6-6	TRBD2	TRBJ2-2	few	CASSPSGRVITGELFF	TGTGCCAGCAGCCCGAGCGGGAGAGTGATCACCGGGGAGCTGTTTTTT
TRBV7-2	NA	TRBJ2-4	NA	CASSLGPTQYF	TGTGCCAGCAGCTTAGGGCCAACTCAGTACTTC
TRBV5-4	TRBD1	TRBJ1-5	NA	CASSFQGVKDQPQHF	TGTGCCAGCAGCTTCCAGGGGGTCAAGGATCAGCCCCAGCATTTT
TRBV4-2	TRBD2	TRBJ2-1	NA	CASSHALASVYNEQFF	TGTGCCAGCAGCCACGCACTAGCGAGCGTCTACAATGAGCAGTTCTTC
TRBV7-9	TRBD2	TRBJ2-3	NA	CASSPWGGRAGNTQYF	TGTGCCAGCAGCCCTTGGGGCGGGAGGGCCGGGAATACGCAGTATTTT
TRBV7-3	NA	TRBJ2-1	NA	CASSLTALASNEQFF	TGTGCCAGCAGCTTAACAGCCCTAGCGAGCAATGAGCAGTTCTTC
TRBV7-7	TRBD1	TRBJ2-1	NA	CASSLSLGDSVNEQFF	TGTGCTAGCAGCTTGAGCCTGGGGGACAGTGTCAATGAGCAGTTCTTC
TRBV10-2	TRBD1	TRBJ1-1	NA	CASSLDRDGLLGAFF	TGCGCCAGCAGCTTAGACAGGGATGGGCTGTTGGGAGCTTTCTTT
TRBV4-1	TRBD1	TRBJ1-6	NA	CASSHEQQRTGESPLHF	TGCGCCAGCAGCCACGAACAGCAGAGGACAGGGGAATCACCCCTCCACTTT
TRBV18	NA	TRBJ1-1	NA	CASSPPGQAPEAFF	TGTGCCAGCTCACCACCGGGTCAGGCCCCTGAAGCTTTCTTT
TRBV5-1	TRBD2	TRBJ2-1	NA	CASSFLLAGVDNEQFF	TGCGCCAGCAGCTTTCTCCTAGCGGGAGTGGACAATGAGCAGTTCTTC
TRBV5-1	NA	TRBJ1-1	NA	CASSLGGHTEAFF	TGCGCCAGCAGCTTGGGAGGGCACACTGAAGCTTTCTTT
TRBV29-1	NA	TRBJ1-2	once	CSVEGADYGYTF	TGCAGCGTTGAAGGCGCGGACTATGGCTACACCTTC
TRBV19	NA	TRBJ1-4	NA	CASSMRGAGYEKLFF	TGTGCCAGTAGTATGCGAGGGGCGGGGTATGAAAAACTGTTTTTT
TRBV5-1	NA	TRBJ1-3	NA	CASSPTPTGSGNTIYF	TGCGCCAGCAGCCCCACTCCGACAGGTTCTGGAAACACCATATATTTT
TRBV25-1	NA	TRBJ2-5	NA	CASSGHQAGASETQYF	TGTGCCAGCAGTGGCCACCAGGCAGGGGCAAGCGAGACCCAGTACTTC
TRBV6-6	NA	TRBJ2-3	NA	CASSSARTDRTDTQYF	TGTGCCAGCAGTTCGGCCCGGACAGACAGGACAGATACGCAGTATTTT
TRBV9	TRBD2	TRBJ2-4	NA	CASRVSGSGNIQYF	TGTGCCAGCAGAGTTAGCGGGAGCGGAAACATTCAGTACTTC
TRBV7-7	TRBD2	TRBJ2-7	once	CASSPGLDGSYEQYF	TGTGCTAGCAGCCCCGGACTAGACGGCTCCTACGAGCAGTACTTC
TRBV6-6	NA	TRBJ1-2	NA	CASSYSGRVTGYTF	TGTGCCAGCAGTTACTCGGGCAGGGTCACTGGCTACACCTTC
TRBV19	NA	TRBJ1-2	once	CASSISGPHYGYTF	TGTGCCAGTAGTATAAGCGGGCCACACTATGGCTACACCTTC
TRBV7-2	NA	TRBJ2-1	NA	CASSPSRASSYNEQFF	TGTGCCAGCAGCCCCTCGCGGGCTAGCTCCTACAATGAGCAGTTCTTC
TRBV4-3	TRBD1	TRBJ2-4	NA	CASSQDRGGAKYF	TGCGCCAGCAGCCAAGATCGAGGGGGCGCGAAGTACTTC
TRBV21-1	NA	TRBJ1-1	NA	CASSHGRSYIEAFF	TGTGCCAGCAGCCATGGGCGTTCCTATATTGAAGCTTTCTTT
TRBV13	TRBD2	TRBJ2-2	once	CASTRSLTSGRVTGELFF	TGTGCCTCTACCCGCAGTCTAACTAGCGGGAGGGTCACCGGGGAGCTGTTTTTT
TRBV21-1	NA	TRBJ2-5	NA	CASSSTGGWETQYF	TGTGCCAGCAGCAGTACAGGGGGTTGGGAGACCCAGTACTTC